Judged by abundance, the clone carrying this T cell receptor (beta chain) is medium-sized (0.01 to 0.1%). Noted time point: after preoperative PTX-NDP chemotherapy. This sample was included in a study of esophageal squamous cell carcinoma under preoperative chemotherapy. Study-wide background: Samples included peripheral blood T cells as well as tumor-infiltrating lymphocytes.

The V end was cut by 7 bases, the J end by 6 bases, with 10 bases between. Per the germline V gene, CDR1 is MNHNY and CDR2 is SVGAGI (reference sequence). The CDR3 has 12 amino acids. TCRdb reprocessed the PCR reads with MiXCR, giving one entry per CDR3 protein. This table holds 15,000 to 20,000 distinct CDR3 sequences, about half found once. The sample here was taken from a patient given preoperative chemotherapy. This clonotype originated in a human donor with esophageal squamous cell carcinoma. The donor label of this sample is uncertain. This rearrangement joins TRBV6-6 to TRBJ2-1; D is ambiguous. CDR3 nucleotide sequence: TGTGCCAGCATTTGGACCACCAATGAGCAGTTCTTC. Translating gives CASIWTTNEQFF.